One T cell receptor beta chain is described in this entry. Its antigen is currently unknown. Sorted cells numbering roughly 18,000 to 1,100,000, with 10%, 30% or 50% RNA, yielded the naive CD8 libraries. Naive CD8 T cell sorting was performed on the CD8+CD4-CCR7+CD45RA+ phenotype. MiXCR was run by TCRdb on the PCR reads, yielding one entry per CDR3 protein. The sample has about 510,000 distinct CDR3 sequences, over 20% seen once. The data were obtained in a study of molecular identifiers for immune sequencing clone quantification. The wider study: The replicates split RNA from around 18,000 or 91,000 naive CD8 cells five ways and sequenced four. Overall study findings and caveats: Clonotypes topping 20 RNA copies carried over 98% of effector molecules but under 1% of naive ones.

V lost 5 bases and J lost 0; bases outside the gene matches: 13. The CDR3 covers 18 residues. Germline values: CDR1 MGHRA, CDR2 YSYEKL. Specimen: naive CD8+ T cells from blood, with Jurkat cell RNA spiked in. This sample's subset: FACS-sorted CD8+CD4-CCR7+CD45RA+ naive T cells. The J gene is TRBJ2-1, the V gene TRBV4-1; 7 positions match TRBD1. This clonotype was sampled from a human donor in good health. Some libraries in this study had Jurkat cell RNA spiked in. Here the CDR3 DNA reads TGCGCCAGCAGCGCTTGGGAACTGGGACAGACCTCCTACAATGAGCAGTTCTTC. Translating gives CASSAWELGQTSYNEQFF.